Listed here are 26 T cell receptor beta chains from one sample, sequenced in a study of cytomegalovirus exposure and HLA in healthy donors. 13 Jbeta primers and 60 Vbeta primers were used for the PCR. Method: immunoSEQ multiplex PCR; TCRdb's copy keeps in-frame clones and lacks some. The top ten hold about 2% of the sample, which has about 140,000 clones, over 75% seen once. The specimen was PBMCs. The receptor set was obtained from a man aged 35-49 years in good health and CMV-seronegative.

The J gene is TRBJ2-2, the V gene TRBV7-3, with TRBD1 matching over 8 bases. CDR1 is SGHTA and CDR2 is FQGTGA in the germline V gene. The V gene end was trimmed by 3 bases and the J gene end by 7 bases; junction bases not matched to a gene: 10. The CDR3 is 16 amino acids. CDR3 residues: CASSFITGGRSGELFF. DNA of the CDR3: TGTGCCAGCAGCTTTATCACAGGGGGAAGAAGCGGGGAGCTGTTTTTT. Looking up the rest from reference TRBV7-3 and TRBJ2-2 gives the full variable domain: GAGVSQTPSNKVTEKGKYVELRCDPISGHTALYWYRQSLGQGPEFLIYFQGTGAADDSGLPNDRFFAVRPEGSVSTLKIQRTERGDSAVYLCASSFITGGRSGELFFGEGSRLTVL.

The rearrangement joins TRBV19 to TRBJ2-2; the match to TRBD2 covers 8 bases. Germline V gene lookup returns CDR1 LNHDA and CDR2 SQIVND (reference sequence). V lost 4 bases, J lost 5 bases, and 6 bases stayed unmatched. The CDR3 has 15 residues. CDR3: CASSSSGRRTGELFF. In nucleotides, the CDR3 is TGTGCCAGTAGTAGCAGCGGGAGACGGACCGGGGAGCTGTTTTTT.

This clone was counted a single time. V is TRBV2 and J is TRBJ2-7; D is perhaps TRBD2 (6 bases). Trimming pared 3 bases from V and 2 bases from J, leaving 14 bases between. Germline V gene lookup returns CDR1 SNHLY and CDR2 FYNNEI. CDR3 length equals 15 residues. The CDR3 is CASSEVVAATYEQYF. The CDR3 DNA follows: TGTGCCAGCAGTGAGGTGGTAGCGGCTACCTACGAGCAGTACTTC.

This clone was recorded a few times. The rearrangement uses TRBV5-1 and TRBJ2-3; 9 bases map to TRBD2. V trimming: 6 bases; J trimming: 5 bases; junction bases outside the gene matches: 10. This CDR3 is built from 15 residues. Germline V gene sequence: CDR1 SGHRS, CDR2 YFSETQ. Here the CDR3 reads CASTFSGGGGDTQYF. The CDR3 nucleotides read TGCGCCAGCACCTTTAGCGGGGGAGGAGGAGATACGCAGTATTTT. Full variable domain (rest looked up from reference TRBV5-1 and TRBJ2-3): KAGVTQTPRYLIKTRGQQVTLSCSPISGHRSVSWYQQTPGQGLQFLFEYFSETQRNKGNFPGRFSGRQFSNSRSEMNVSTLELGDSALYLCASTFSGGGGDTQYFGPGTRLTVL.

The chain combines TRBV5-5 with TRBJ2-7, with 7 bases identical to TRBD1. In germline, CDR1 is SGHKS, CDR2 YYEKEE (reference sequence). Unmatched junction bases numbered 9, after V lost 4 bases and J lost 2 bases. The CDR3 runs 15 residues. This CDR3 reads CASSAHQGQAYEQYF. In DNA form, the CDR3 reads TGTGCCAGCAGCGCCCATCAAGGACAGGCCTACGAGCAGTACTTC. The full variable domain, completed using reference TRBV5-5 and TRBJ2-7, is DAGVTQSPTHLIKTRGQQVTLRCSPISGHKSVSWYQQVLGQGPQFIFQYYEKEERGRGNFPDRFSARQFPNYSSELNVNALLLGDSALYLCASSAHQGQAYEQYFGPGTRLTVT.

The chain carries TRBV28 and TRBJ2-7; TRBD2 matches at 10 bases. J gave up 4 bases and V 3 bases, and 12 bases lay outside the gene matches. The CDR3 consists of 17 residues. From germline, CDR1 is MDHEN and CDR2 SYDVKM. CDR3 DNA sequence: TGTGCCAGCAGTTTCGACAGGACTAGCGGCTTTTCATACGAGCAGTACTTC. Encoded protein: CASSFDRTSGFSYEQYF.

The chain links TRBV6-5 to TRBJ1-1, with D possibly TRBD1 on 6 matching bases. This CDR3 is 13 amino acids long. Germline values: CDR1 MNHEY, CDR2 SVGAGI. Trimming removed 0 bases from V and 5 bases from J, with 7 bases in between. The chain's CDR3 is CASSYSQGTEAFF. Here the CDR3 DNA reads TGTGCCAGCAGTTACTCCCAGGGGACTGAAGCTTTCTTT.

The V and J genes are TRBV28 and TRBJ2-3; D perhaps matches TRBD2 (5 bases). The CDR3 runs to 15 residues. CDR1 is MDHEN, CDR2 SYDVKM, per germline. V gave up 3 bases and J gave up 2 bases, with 12 bases separating them. CDR3 sequence (DNA): TGTGCCAGCAGTTTGAGAGGGCCCCTCACAGATACGCAGTATTTT. Its translation is CASSLRGPLTDTQYF.

The chain joins TRBV27 to TRBJ2-1; 7 bases are shared with TRBD2. Germline CDR1 reads MNHEY; CDR2 reads SMNVEV (reference sequence). V shed 6 bases, J shed 10 bases, and the junction held 9 bases outside the gene matches. This CDR3 has 13 residues. CDR3 residues: CASSLGTGGEQFF. CDR3 bases: TGTGCCAGCAGCCTAGGGACGGGGGGAGAGCAGTTCTTC.

This clone came up once. The chain carries TRBV4-1 and TRBJ2-3; tentatively, D is TRBD2 (6 bases). CDR3 length: 16 residues. With 4 bases removed from V and 4 bases from J, the gap between germline ends came to 18 bases. Germline CDR1 MGHRA, CDR2 YSYEKL. The CDR3 coding sequence is TGCGCCAGCAGCCGGGACCCGGGGGTTAATGCAGATACGCAGTATTTT. Amino acid sequence: CASSRDPGVNADTQYF.

The chain recombines TRBV11-2 with TRBJ2-7; TRBD2 agrees at 12 bases. This CDR3 comprises 15 residues. The germline V gene has CDR1 SGHAT and CDR2 FQNNGV. Trimming took 2 bases from V and 3 from J; bases not matched to a gene: 2. In DNA form, the CDR3 reads TGTGCCAGCAGCTTACTAGCGGGAGGGCGCTACGAGCAGTACTTC. This codes for CASSLLAGGRYEQYF.

CDR3 sequence (DNA): TGCGCCAGCAGCCAAGGGGCAGGGGGGAACTATGGCTACACCTTC. Translating it yields CASSQGAGGNYGYTF. The chain employs TRBV4-1 and TRBJ1-2; the match to TRBD1 covers 7 bases. CDR1 MGHRA and CDR2 YSYEKL come from the germline V gene. CDR3 length: 15 amino acids. After removal of 1 base from V and 2 bases from J, the junction contained 4 bases not matched to a gene.

The chain employs TRBV12-5 and TRBJ1-2, with D unclear. The CDR3 runs 15 residues. Trimming took 5 bases from V and 4 from J, leaving 17 bases between them. Looked up from germline, CDR1 is LGHNT and CDR2 is FRNRAP. CDR3 DNA sequence: TGTGCTAGTGGTGCCACCGGCCTTCGGGGCTATGGCTACACCTTC. Protein sequence: CASGATGLRGYGYTF.

As to this clone: The junction and the germline gene differ at one end; a read error may be behind it. The rearrangement links TRBV9 to TRBJ2-5; 12 positions match TRBD2. CDR1 and CDR2 (germline): SGDLS, YYNGEE. This CDR3 has 15 residues. CDR3 nucleotides: TGTGTCAGCAGCATCTCCGGACTAGCGGGGGAGACCCAGTACTTC. Translation: CVSSISGLAGETQYF.

The sample holds a few counts of this clone. This chain uses TRBV5-4 with TRBJ1-2; possible D gene TRBD1, 5 bases. The CDR3 has 14 residues. V lost 1 base to trimming and J lost 2 bases, with 9 bases between them. Germline CDR1 reads SGHNT; CDR2 reads YYREEE (reference sequence). The CDR3 spells CASSLRGVNYGYTF. In DNA, the CDR3 is TGTGCCAGCAGCTTGCGGGGGGTCAACTATGGCTACACCTTC.

The rearrangement uses TRBV5-1 and TRBJ2-7; a possible D gene is TRBD2 (7 bases). The CDR3 contains 13 residues. Germline values: CDR1 SGHRS, CDR2 YFSETQ. V lost 6 bases to trimming and J lost 6 bases, with 16 bases between them. The CDR3: CASTPVRGGEQYF. The DNA for the CDR3 is TGCGCCAGCACCCCGGTAAGGGGGGGCGAGCAGTACTTC.

V is TRBV19 and J is TRBJ2-7, with 7 bases matching TRBD1. The ends lost 1 base at V and 4 bases at J; junction bases unmatched: 4. The CDR3 spans 14 residues. Per germline, CDR1 LNHDA and CDR2 SQIVND (reference sequence). CDR3 amino acids: CASSIGTGLYEQYF. CDR3 coding DNA: TGTGCCAGTAGTATAGGGACAGGACTGTACGAGCAGTACTTC.

The chain couples TRBV10-3 to TRBJ2-5; perhaps TRBD2 as D (5 bases). The CDR3 extends over 13 amino acids. The V and J ends lost 2 bases and 2 bases respectively, with 6 bases between them. Looked up from germline, CDR1 is ENHRY and CDR2 is SYGVKD. In nucleotides, the CDR3 is TGTGCCATCAGTGAGGAGGGACAAGAGACCCAGTACTTC. Encoded protein: CAISEEGQETQYF.

This sequence joins TRBV28 and TRBJ2-3, with 7 bases matching TRBD2. CDR1 and CDR2 from the germline V gene are MDHEN and SYDVKM. The V and J ends lost 4 bases and 1 base, in that order; junction bases with no gene match: 8. The CDR3 is 16 residues long. The CDR3 sequence: CASSSISGGGTDTQYF. CDR3 sequence (DNA): TGTGCCAGCAGTTCCATCTCTGGGGGGGGCACAGATACGCAGTATTTT.

This chain joins TRBV15 and TRBJ2-3, with 7 bases that match TRBD2. The junction had 5 bases not matched to a gene; V was cut back by 5 bases and J by 3 bases. CDR1 and CDR2 (germline): LNHNV, YYDKDF (reference sequence). CDR3 length: 14 residues. The CDR3 loop reads CATSPGGSTDTQYF. In DNA, the CDR3 is TGTGCCACCAGCCCAGGCGGGAGTACAGATACGCAGTATTTT.

The chain combines TRBV7-8 with TRBJ2-3; TRBD2 matches 14 bases. V was pared by 5 bases and J by 10 bases, with 11 bases of the junction left unmatched. This CDR3 spans 16 amino acids. CDR1 is SGHVS, CDR2 FQNEAQ, per germline. DNA of the CDR3: TGTGCCAGCAGCCCCCGACTAGCGGGGGGGCAAGGTGCGCAGTATTTT. This encodes CASSPRLAGGQGAQYF.

The chain has TRBV5-1 and TRBJ2-3; 8 bases agree with TRBD2. In germline, CDR1 is SGHRS, CDR2 YFSETQ. The CDR3 loop spans 16 amino acids. The J segment lost 3 bases and the V segment lost 3 bases, leaving 9 bases of the junction unmatched. CDR3 sequence reads: CASSSSSGHVTDTQYF. The CDR3 region has the DNA TGCGCCAGCAGCTCATCTAGCGGGCATGTGACAGATACGCAGTATTTT. The full variable domain, in which reference TRBV5-1 and TRBJ2-3 provide the parts outside the CDR3, is KAGVTQTPRYLIKTRGQQVTLSCSPISGHRSVSWYQQTPGQGLQFLFEYFSETQRNKGNFPGRFSGRQFSNSRSEMNVSTLELGDSALYLCASSSSSGHVTDTQYFGPGTRLTVL.

The chain uses TRBV29-1 and TRBJ1-2; the D gene is possibly TRBD1 (6 bases). Germline CDR1 is SQVTM and CDR2 is ANQGSEA. The CDR3 covers 14 residues. The V gene lost 7 bases and the J gene lost 8 bases, with 23 bases spanning the gap. CDR3 loop: CSGARDIGSGGYTF. For the CDR3, the DNA is TGCAGCGGAGCGAGGGACATCGGATCTGGGGGCTACACCTTC.

This clone was counted a single time. This rearrangement joins TRBV7-9 to TRBJ2-7, with 10 bases that match TRBD1. The germline gives CDR1 SEHNR, CDR2 FQNEAQ (reference sequence). The V segment lost 6 bases and the J segment 2 bases; nucleotides outside the gene matches: 19. The CDR3 is 19 residues long. The CDR3 region has the DNA TGTGCCAGCAGTTTACAGGGTATCAAGAGACAGGGGGCTACCTACGAGCAGTACTTC. Translation: CASSLQGIKRQGATYEQYF.

This clone has just a few counts. The V and J genes are TRBV10-1 and TRBJ2-5; 9 bases agree with TRBD2. The ends lost 9 bases at V and 5 bases at J; junction bases unmatched: 16. The CDR3 covers 16 residues. The germline V gene has CDR1 WNHNN and CDR2 SYGVQD (reference sequence). CDR3 nucleotides: TGCGCCAGGGGGGGCGGTGGCGGGAGGGCCGGGGAGACCCAGTACTTC. This translates into CARGGGGGRAGETQYF.

CDR3 nucleotide sequence: TGTGCCAGCAGCGAGGGAGGTGGAAACATTCAGTACTTC. Its translation: CASSEGGGNIQYF. The chain is built from TRBV7-2 and TRBJ2-4; tentatively, D is TRBD2 (6 bases). Germline V gene lookup returns CDR1 SGHTA and CDR2 FQGNSA. The CDR3 totals 13 residues. The V and J ends lost 5 bases and 6 bases respectively, with 11 bases between them.